This T cell receptor (beta chain) came from a study of T cells after posttransplantation cyclophosphamide. Cyclophosphamide on days +3 and +4 followed busulfan-fludarabine conditioning and a marrow graft. Findings of the study overall: Donor CD8+ memory clones often dominated recipient blood repertoires at later times.

Concerning this clone itself: The antigen remains unidentified.

This CDR3 has 13 residues. Losses at the gene ends were 6 bases for V and 5 bases for J; bases not matched to a gene: 5. Germline loops: CDR1 LNHDA, CDR2 SQIVND (reference sequence). Some clones are missing from TCRdb's copy, which holds only in-frame ones; the method was immunoSEQ multiplex PCR. This sample yields some 10,000 clones, of which approximately 80% are seen a single time; 5% to 6.5% belongs to the top ten. The material was PBMCs, obtained after allogeneic stem cell transplant with posttransplant cyclophosphamide. The V and J genes are TRBV19 and TRBJ2-5, with 8 bases matching TRBD1. The clonotype comes from a female patient between 50 and 60 years old who received an allogeneic stem cell transplant from a related donor, was CMV-positive, and had no GVHD. A share of the T cells may be of graft donor origin. CDR3 nucleotide sequence: TGTGCCAGTAGGGACAGGGCGGGGGAGACCCAGTACTTC. This encodes CASRDRAGETQYF.